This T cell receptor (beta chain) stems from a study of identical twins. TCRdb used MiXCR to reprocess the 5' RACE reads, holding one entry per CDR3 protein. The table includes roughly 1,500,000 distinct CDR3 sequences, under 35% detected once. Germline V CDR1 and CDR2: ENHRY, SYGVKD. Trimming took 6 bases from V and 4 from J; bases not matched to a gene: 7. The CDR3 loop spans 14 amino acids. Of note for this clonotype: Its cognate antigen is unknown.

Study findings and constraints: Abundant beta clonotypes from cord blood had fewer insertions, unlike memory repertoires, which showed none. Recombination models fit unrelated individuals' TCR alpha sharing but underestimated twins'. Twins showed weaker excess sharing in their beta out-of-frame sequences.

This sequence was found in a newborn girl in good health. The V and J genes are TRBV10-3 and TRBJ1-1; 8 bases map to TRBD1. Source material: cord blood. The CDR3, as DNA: TGTGCCATCAGCACCGGACAGGGCATCACTGAAGCTTTCTTT. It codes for CAISTGQGITEAFF.